Listed here are 16 T cell receptor beta chains from one sample, sequenced in a study of cytomegalovirus exposure and HLA in healthy donors. The PCR ran on 60 Vbeta and 13 Jbeta primers. The table came from immunoSEQ multiplex PCR; TCRdb's copy has only in-frame clones and leaves some out. The sample table sets out about 100,000 clones. Sequencing used PBMCs. These receptor sequences come from a man in his forties or fifties in good health and CMV-seronegative.

The V gene is TRBV19, the J gene TRBJ1-5; 9 positions agree with TRBD1. J gave up 6 bases and V 4 bases, and 4 bases lay outside the gene matches. Germline lookup yields CDR1 LNHDA and CDR2 SQIVND (reference sequence). This CDR3 is built from 14 residues. The CDR3 nucleotides read TGTGCCAGTAGTACAACAGGGGGCTCTCAGCCCCAGCATTTT. It codes for CASSTTGGSQPQHF.

CDR3 sequence reads: CASHRTGRNTEAFF. DNA of the CDR3: TGTGCCAGCCACCGGACAGGGCGAAACACTGAAGCTTTCTTT. The genes are TRBV6-5 and TRBJ1-1, with TRBD1 matching over 8 bases. The CDR3 length is 14 residues. Germline V gene sequence: CDR1 MNHEY, CDR2 SVGAGI. J gave up 2 bases and V 8 bases, and 7 bases lay outside the gene matches.

The chain uses TRBV27 and TRBJ2-3; D is undetermined. The ends were cut back, 5 bases at V and 2 bases at J, with 8 bases in the middle. The CDR3 is made up of 13 amino acids. The V gene's germline CDR1 is MNHEY and CDR2 SMNVEV (reference sequence). CDR3 coding DNA: TGTGCCAGCAGTGGCTTCTCCACAGATACGCAGTATTTT. It specifies CASSGFSTDTQYF.

This rearrangement joins TRBV6-6 to TRBJ2-6; D not resolved. With 7 bases removed from V and 1 base from J, the gap between germline ends came to 5 bases. Germline V gene sequence: CDR1 MNHNY, CDR2 SVGAGI (reference sequence). This CDR3 region has 13 residues. CDR3 coding DNA: TGTGCCAGCACCCAGTCTGGGGCCAACGTCCTGACTTTC. Translated, it gives CASTQSGANVLTF.

The J gene is TRBJ1-1, the V gene TRBV6-5; D remains unclear. CDR3 size: 11 residues. Germline CDR1 reads MNHEY; CDR2 reads SVGAGI. With 2 bases removed from V and 11 bases from J, the gap between germline ends came to 9 bases. The CDR3 DNA reads TGTGCCAGCAGTTACCACAGCAGGGCTTTCTTT. The encoded protein is CASSYHSRAFF.

The CDR3 spells CAIPGSNNSPLHF. The CDR3, as DNA: TGTGCCATCCCAGGGTCCAACAATTCACCCCTCCACTTT. The rearrangement links TRBV7-9 to TRBJ1-6; maybe TRBD1 (5 bases). The V end was cut by 10 bases, the J end by 7 bases, with 14 bases between. CDR3 size: 13 residues. CDR1 and CDR2 from the germline V gene are SEHNR and FQNEAQ (reference sequence).

J is TRBJ2-5 and V is TRBV4-3, with TRBD1 matching 12 bases. The DNA end lines up better with TRBJ2-7; the J call may be wrong. CDR1 LGHNA and CDR2 YSLEER come from the germline V gene. The CDR3 has 16 amino acids. CDR3 residues: CASSHAGTGGSYEQYF. The CDR3 region has the DNA TGCGCCAGCAGCCATGCCGGGACAGGGGGCAGCTACGAGCAGTACTTC.

The chain couples TRBV18 to TRBJ1-1; TRBD1 matches 7 bases. This CDR3 is built from 14 residues. Germline CDR1 reads KGHSH; CDR2 reads LQKENI. The V gene end was trimmed by 5 bases and the J gene end by 3 bases; junction bases not matched to a gene: 6. The CDR3 reads CASSATGKDTEAFF. The CDR3, as DNA: TGTGCCAGCTCAGCGACAGGGAAGGACACTGAAGCTTTCTTT. The variable domain in full, with the rest retrieved from reference TRBV18 and TRBJ1-1, is NAGVMQNPRHLVRRRGQEARLRCSPMKGHSHVYWYRQLPEEGLKFMVYLQKENIIDESGMPKERFSAEFPKEGPSILRIQQVVRGDSAAYFCASSATGKDTEAFFGQGTRLTVV.

The rearrangement joins TRBV5-6 to TRBJ2-7; a possible D gene is TRBD2 (5 bases). V was pared by 2 bases and J by 3 bases, with 12 bases between. This CDR3 has 14 residues. From germline, CDR1 is SGHDT and CDR2 YYEEEE. This CDR3 is CASSFFAAGYEQYF. The CDR3 nucleotides read TGTGCCAGCAGCTTTTTTGCCGCGGGCTACGAGCAGTACTTC.

The chain uses TRBV9 and TRBJ2-3, with a tentative D call TRBD1 (5 bases). The CDR3 loop spans 15 amino acids. Germline CDR1 and CDR2: SGDLS and YYNGEE. Trimming shortened V by 0 bases and J by 1 base, and 9 bases separated the two germline ends. DNA of the CDR3: TGTGCCAGCAGCGTAGGCAGGGATGGCACAGATACGCAGTATTTT. Its translation: CASSVGRDGTDTQYF.

With respect to this clone: A junction end diverges from the germline sequence, so it may reflect a read error. The CDR3 protein is CSAEKTGTANYGYTF. For the CDR3, the DNA is TGCAGCGCTGAAAAAACCGGGACAGCGAACTATGGCTACACCTTC. This chain connects TRBV29-1 to TRBJ1-2, with 7 bases fitting TRBD1. This CDR3 has 15 residues. Germline assignment: CDR1 SQVTM and CDR2 ANQGSEA.

This chain joins TRBV19 and TRBJ2-7, with D possibly TRBD1 on 6 matching bases. Germline V gives CDR1 LNHDA, CDR2 SQIVND (reference sequence). The V end was cut by 0 bases, the J end by 2 bases, with 8 bases between. This CDR3 contains 14 residues. The CDR3 protein is CASSIDAGAYEQYF. The CDR3 bases are TGTGCCAGTAGTATAGATGCAGGGGCCTACGAGCAGTACTTC. Looking up the rest from reference TRBV19 and TRBJ2-7 gives the full variable domain: DGGITQSPKYLFRKEGQNVTLSCEQNLNHDAMYWYRQDPGQGLRLIYYSQIVNDFQKGDIAEGYSVSREKKESFPLTVTSAQKNPTAFYLCASSIDAGAYEQYFGPGTRLTVT.

The gene calls are TRBV11-2 and TRBJ2-7; D is ambiguous. The length of the CDR3 is 14 residues. The V and J ends lost 0 bases and 2 bases respectively, with 8 bases between them. Germline lookup yields CDR1 SGHAT and CDR2 FQNNGV. CDR3 amino acids: CASSLEPVTYEQYF. In nucleotides, the CDR3 is TGTGCCAGCAGCTTAGAGCCAGTAACCTACGAGCAGTACTTC.

The genes are TRBV29-1 and TRBJ1-5; 7 nucleotides line up with TRBD1. This CDR3 region has 15 residues. CDR1 is SQVTM, CDR2 ANQGSEA, per germline. The junction had 11 bases not matched to a gene; V was cut back by 6 bases and J by 3 bases. The CDR3 reads CSVATGTAPNQPQHF. DNA for the CDR3: TGCAGCGTCGCTACCGGGACAGCTCCCAATCAGCCCCAGCATTTT.

This chain links TRBV11-2 with TRBJ2-7; 7 nucleotides match TRBD2. The germline V gene has CDR1 SGHAT and CDR2 FQNNGV. V was pared by 6 bases and J by 7 bases, with 21 bases of the junction left unmatched. CDR3 length: 17 residues. The CDR3 DNA sequence: TGTGCCAGCAGTGTAGGGCGGGGTGGGGAGGGTTCAGAAGAGCAGTACTTC. Its translation is CASSVGRGGEGSEEQYF.

The rearrangement uses TRBV12-5 and TRBJ1-1; 9 nucleotides align to TRBD1. CDR3 length equals 13 residues. The V gene end was trimmed by 5 bases and the J gene end by 10 bases; junction bases not matched to a gene: 8. Germline CDR1 reads LGHNT; CDR2 reads FRNRAP. In nucleotides, the CDR3 is TGTGCTAGTGGTCCGACAGGGGGGACCCCAGCTTTCTTT. Translation: CASGPTGGTPAFF.